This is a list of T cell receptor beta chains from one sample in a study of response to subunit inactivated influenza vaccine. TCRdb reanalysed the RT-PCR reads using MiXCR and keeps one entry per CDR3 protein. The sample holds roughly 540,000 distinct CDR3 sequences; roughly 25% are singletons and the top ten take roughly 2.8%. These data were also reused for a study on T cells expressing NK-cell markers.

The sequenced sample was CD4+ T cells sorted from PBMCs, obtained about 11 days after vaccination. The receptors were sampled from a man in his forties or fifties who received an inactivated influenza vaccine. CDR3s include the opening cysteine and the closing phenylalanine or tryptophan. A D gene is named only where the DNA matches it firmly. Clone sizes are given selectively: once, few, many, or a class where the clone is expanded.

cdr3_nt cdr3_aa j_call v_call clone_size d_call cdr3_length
TGTGCCGGCCAGGTGAACTTTAATTCACCCCTCCACTTT CAGQVNFNSPLHF TRBJ1-6 TRBV6-1 NA NA 13
TGCAGCGTTGAGATTCCGGGACAGGCCCCTCAGTTCTTC CSVEIPGQAPQFF TRBJ2-1 TRBV29-1 few TRBD1 13
TGTGCCAGCAACCAGGACAGGGCGGGAGAGCAGTACTTC CASNQDRAGEQYF TRBJ2-7 TRBV13 many TRBD1 13
TGCGCCAGCAGCTTGGCGGGACAAGCGCTCCCCGGGGAGCTGTTTTTT CASSLAGQALPGELFF TRBJ2-2 TRBV5-1 NA NA 16
TGTGCCAGCAGCCTGAACAGGGGGCGGACTGAAGCTTTCTTT CASSLNRGRTEAFF TRBJ1-1 TRBV7-8 few TRBD1 14
TGTGCCAGCAGCTTAGCCATAGCGGGAGGGTACAATGAGCAGTTCTTC CASSLAIAGGYNEQFF TRBJ2-1 TRBV7-2 few TRBD2 16
TGTGCCAGCGGACAGGGTAGCGGGAAGACCCAGTACTTC CASGQGSGKTQYF TRBJ2-5 TRBV6-2/TRBV6-3 few NA 13
TGTGCCAGCCTTGGGGTGCTAGCCGTGGGGCAGCAGTACTTC CASLGVLAVGQQYF TRBJ2-7 TRBV28 few NA 14
TGCGCCAGCAGCCAAGCGGGCGGGAGGATCACAGATACGCAGTATTTT CASSQAGGRITDTQYF TRBJ2-3 TRBV4-3 NA TRBD2 16
TGTGCCAGCAGTTTGCGCAGGGACAGGGAGTTATACAATGAGCAGTTCTTC CASSLRRDRELYNEQFF TRBJ2-1 TRBV12-3/TRBV12-4 NA TRBD1 17
TGTGCCAGTAGAATGGGAATAGCCAAAAACATTCAGTACTTC CASRMGIAKNIQYF TRBJ2-4 TRBV19 NA NA 14
TGCGCCAGCAGTGAGTCCAGCGGGGACCAAGAGACCCAGTACTTC CASSESSGDQETQYF TRBJ2-5 TRBV10-2 NA TRBD2 15
TGTGCCAGCAGCCCGGGTTTTTCTGGGGCCAACGTCCTGACTTTC CASSPGFSGANVLTF TRBJ2-6 TRBV14 few NA 15
TGCAGTGCTAGAGGTTCGCAGGGCTACTCCTACGAGCAGTACTTC CSARGSQGYSYEQYF TRBJ2-7 TRBV20-1 NA NA 15
TGCGCCAGCAGCCAAGATCCGGCAGTCCAGCAGCCCCAGCATTTT CASSQDPAVQQPQHF TRBJ1-5 TRBV4-1 NA NA 15
TGTGCCAGCAGTCCTGGGGCGGCGAACACTGAAGCTTTCTTT CASSPGAANTEAFF TRBJ1-1 TRBV12-3/TRBV12-4 few NA 14
TGTGCCAGCAGTTTAAACCTTAACTATGGCTACACCTTC CASSLNLNYGYTF TRBJ1-2 TRBV12-3/TRBV12-4 few NA 13
TGTGCCAGTAGTATAGGACGACGGCCAGAGACCCAGTACTTC CASSIGRRPETQYF TRBJ2-5 TRBV19 NA NA 14
TGCGCCAGCAGCTTGGAACTAGCGGGGGGCTCCTACGAGCAGTACTTC CASSLELAGGSYEQYF TRBJ2-7 TRBV5-1 many TRBD2 16
TGTGCCAGCACTTTTGGTTGGCTAGCGGGAGGTTTAGAAGACAATGAGCAGTTCTTC CASTFGWLAGGLEDNEQFF TRBJ2-1 TRBV28 NA TRBD2 19
TGTGCCAGCAGCGTAGACGGGGCCTCATACAATGAGCAGTTCTTC CASSVDGASYNEQFF TRBJ2-1 TRBV9 once NA 15
TGTGCCTGGAGTCCCCCAAATTCCTACGAGCAGTACTTC CAWSPPNSYEQYF TRBJ2-7 TRBV30 few NA 13
TGTGCCAGCAGCTTAGAAGGGTTGCCGGATACGCAGTATTTT CASSLEGLPDTQYF TRBJ2-3 TRBV11-1 NA NA 14
TGTGCCAGCAGCGATCGACAGGGGGCAGTGTATGGCTACACCTTC CASSDRQGAVYGYTF TRBJ1-2 TRBV12-3/TRBV12-4 few TRBD1 15
TGTGCCAGCCGTCCGGGGCTAGCGGGAGTTGAGACCCAGTACTTC CASRPGLAGVETQYF TRBJ2-5 TRBV6-2/TRBV6-3 many TRBD2 15
TGTGCCAGCTCACCAAACGGAAAAGAGACCCAGTACTTC CASSPNGKETQYF TRBJ2-5 TRBV18 few NA 13
TGTGCCAGCAGCCAACGGACTAGCGTGGGCCCTGGAGATACGCAGTATTTT CASSQRTSVGPGDTQYF TRBJ2-3 TRBV7-6 NA TRBD2 17
TGTGCCAGCGCAATAGGGTCTGGAAACACCATATATTTT CASAIGSGNTIYF TRBJ1-3 TRBV7-2 NA NA 13
TGCGCCAGCAGCCAAGTTTACGGGGTTGGCGAGCAGTACTTC CASSQVYGVGEQYF TRBJ2-7 TRBV4-1 NA NA 14
TGTGCCAGCAGCTTGAATTCGGCAGGGAAGCAGTTCTTC CASSLNSAGKQFF TRBJ2-1 TRBV5-5 NA NA 13
TGTGCCAGCAGCCCGGACAGGAGGAATCAGCCCCAGCATTTT CASSPDRRNQPQHF TRBJ1-5 TRBV12-3/TRBV12-4 few TRBD1 14
TGTGCCAGCAGCTTAGTACGCTTGAACGAGCAGTACTTC CASSLVRLNEQYF TRBJ2-7 TRBV7-2 few NA 13
TGTGCCAGCAGGGGTTTGGGGTCCTCCTACGAGCAGTACTTC CASRGLGSSYEQYF TRBJ2-7 TRBV7-2 NA NA 14
TGTGCCAGCAGCTCCCCGGGTTATCCTCTCTACGAGCAGTACTTC CASSSPGYPLYEQYF TRBJ2-7 TRBV7-2 NA NA 15
TGTGCCAGCAGCGGATACCAACCGAGAGGGGAGGGTGAGCAGTTCTTC CASSGYQPRGEGEQFF TRBJ2-1 TRBV7-8 many TRBD2 16
TGTGCCAGCAGTCAGACTAGCGGGGGGGCCTTGGGAGAGACCCAGTACTTC CASSQTSGGALGETQYF TRBJ2-5 TRBV28 few TRBD2 17
TGTGCCAGCAGCCCTACTAGCGGCGCGAACACCGGGGAGCTGTTTTTT CASSPTSGANTGELFF TRBJ2-2 TRBV6-1 NA TRBD2 16
TGCAGCGTTGGGGCAGACCGCAATCAGCCCCAGCATTTT CSVGADRNQPQHF TRBJ1-5 TRBV29-1 many NA 13
TGTGCCAGCAGCTTAGAAACAGGGTTAAGGGGGCAGTATTTT CASSLETGLRGQYF TRBJ2-3 TRBV11-2 NA NA 14
TGTGCCAGCAGGGTACAGGGGGCTGGCGACTATGGCTACACCTTC CASRVQGAGDYGYTF TRBJ1-2 TRBV6-1 many TRBD1 15